This TCR beta chain is from a study of follicular helper T cells after annual influenza vaccination. Time point in this sample: 2014-2015 season, 7 days after vaccination. The V gene end was trimmed by 8 bases and the J gene end by 0 bases; junction bases not matched to a gene: 5. Looked up from germline, CDR1 is MNHEY and CDR2 is SVGAGI. The CDR3 consists of 15 residues. Here immunoSEQ multiplex PCR was the method, and the copy in TCRdb shows in-frame clones only, minus some. The repertoire holds over 14,000 clones, with approximately 84% as singletons. This clone was observed a single time. This TCR came from an adult who received the influenza vaccine. V and J are TRBV6-5 and TRBJ2-1; TRBD2 agrees at 9 bases. The sample here was CXCR5+ CD38- circulating T follicular helper cells from blood, taken 7 days after influenza vaccination. Subset given: circulating Tfh, non-naive CD4+CXCR5+PD-1+ (ICOS+CD38+ or ICOS-CD38-). CDR3 residues: CASGREGLSYNEQFF. In nucleotides, the CDR3 is TGTGCCAGCGGGCGGGAGGGCCTCTCCTACAATGAGCAGTTCTTC.